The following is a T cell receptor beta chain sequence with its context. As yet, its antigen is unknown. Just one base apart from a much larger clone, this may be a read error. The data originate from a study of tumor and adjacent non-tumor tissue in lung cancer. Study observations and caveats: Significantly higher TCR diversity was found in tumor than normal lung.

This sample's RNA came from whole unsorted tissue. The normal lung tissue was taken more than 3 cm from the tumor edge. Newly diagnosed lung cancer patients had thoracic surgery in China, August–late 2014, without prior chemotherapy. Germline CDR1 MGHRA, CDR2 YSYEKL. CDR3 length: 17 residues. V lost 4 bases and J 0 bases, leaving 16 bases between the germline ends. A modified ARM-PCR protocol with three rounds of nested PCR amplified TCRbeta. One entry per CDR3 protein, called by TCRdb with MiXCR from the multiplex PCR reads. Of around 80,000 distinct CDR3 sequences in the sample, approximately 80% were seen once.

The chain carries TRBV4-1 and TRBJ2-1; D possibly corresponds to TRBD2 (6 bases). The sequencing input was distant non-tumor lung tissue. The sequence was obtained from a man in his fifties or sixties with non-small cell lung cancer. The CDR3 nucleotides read TGCGCCAGCAGCCCCGGACTAACCCAAAGCTCCTACAATGAGCAGTTCTTC. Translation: CASSPGLTQSSYNEQFF.